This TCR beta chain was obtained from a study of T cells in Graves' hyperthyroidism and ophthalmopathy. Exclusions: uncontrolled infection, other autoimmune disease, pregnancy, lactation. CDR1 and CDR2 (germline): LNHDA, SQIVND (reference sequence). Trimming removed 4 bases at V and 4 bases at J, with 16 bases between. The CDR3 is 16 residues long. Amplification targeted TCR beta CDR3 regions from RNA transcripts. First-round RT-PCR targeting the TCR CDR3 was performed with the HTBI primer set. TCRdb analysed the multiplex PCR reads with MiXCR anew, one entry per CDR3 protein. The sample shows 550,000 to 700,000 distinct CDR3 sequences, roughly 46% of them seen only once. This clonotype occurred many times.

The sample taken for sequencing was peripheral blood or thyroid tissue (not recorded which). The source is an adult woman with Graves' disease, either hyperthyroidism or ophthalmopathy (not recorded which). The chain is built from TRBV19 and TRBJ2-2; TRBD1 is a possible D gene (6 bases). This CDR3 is CASSNTGMRVTGELFF. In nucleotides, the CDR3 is TGTGCCAGTAGTAACACAGGGATGCGAGTCACCGGGGAGCTGTTTTTT.